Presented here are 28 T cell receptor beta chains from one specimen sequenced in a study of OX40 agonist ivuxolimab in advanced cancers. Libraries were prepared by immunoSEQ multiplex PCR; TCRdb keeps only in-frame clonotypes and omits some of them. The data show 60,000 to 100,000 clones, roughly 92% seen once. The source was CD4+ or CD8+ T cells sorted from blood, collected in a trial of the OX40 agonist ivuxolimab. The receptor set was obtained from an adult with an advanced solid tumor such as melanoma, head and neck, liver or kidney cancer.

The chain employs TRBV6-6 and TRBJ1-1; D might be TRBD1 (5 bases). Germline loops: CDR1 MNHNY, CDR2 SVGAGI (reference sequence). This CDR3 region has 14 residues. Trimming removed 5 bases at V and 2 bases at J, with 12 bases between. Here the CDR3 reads CASSRIGGNTEAFF. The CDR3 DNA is TGTGCCAGCAGTCGGATTGGGGGAAACACTGAAGCTTTCTTT.

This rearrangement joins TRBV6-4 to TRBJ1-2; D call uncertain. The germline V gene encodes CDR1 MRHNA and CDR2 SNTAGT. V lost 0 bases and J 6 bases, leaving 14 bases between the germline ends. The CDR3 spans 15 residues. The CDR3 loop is CASSDSKEGYDGYTF. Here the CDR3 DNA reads TGTGCCAGCAGTGACTCGAAGGAAGGGTATGATGGCTACACCTTC.

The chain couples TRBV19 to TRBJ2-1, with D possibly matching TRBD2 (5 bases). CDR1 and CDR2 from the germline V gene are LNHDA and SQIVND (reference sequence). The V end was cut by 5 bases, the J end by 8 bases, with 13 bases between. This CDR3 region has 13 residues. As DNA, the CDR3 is TGTGCCAGTAGTGAGCCGGGGTTCCATGAGCAGTTCTTC. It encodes CASSEPGFHEQFF.

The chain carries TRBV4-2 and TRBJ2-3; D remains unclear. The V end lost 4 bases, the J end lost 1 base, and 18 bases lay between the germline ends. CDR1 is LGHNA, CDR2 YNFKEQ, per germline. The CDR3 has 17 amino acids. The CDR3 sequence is CASSLPGPVDGTDTQYF. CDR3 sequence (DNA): TGTGCCAGCAGCCTTCCTGGCCCAGTGGACGGCACAGATACGCAGTATTTT.

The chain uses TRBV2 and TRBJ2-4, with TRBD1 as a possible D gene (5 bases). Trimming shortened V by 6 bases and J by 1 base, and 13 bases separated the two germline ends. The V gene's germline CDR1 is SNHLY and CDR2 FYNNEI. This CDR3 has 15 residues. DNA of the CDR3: TGTGCCAGCAGCGAGCCAGGGTTGGCCAAAAACATTCAGTACTTC. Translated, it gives CASSEPGLAKNIQYF. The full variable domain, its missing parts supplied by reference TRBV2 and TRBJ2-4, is EPEVTQTPSHQVTQMGQEVILRCVPISNHLYFYWYRQILGQKVEFLVSFYNNEISEKSEIFDDQFSVERPDGSNFTLKIRSTKLEDSAMYFCASSEPGLAKNIQYFGAGTRLSVL.

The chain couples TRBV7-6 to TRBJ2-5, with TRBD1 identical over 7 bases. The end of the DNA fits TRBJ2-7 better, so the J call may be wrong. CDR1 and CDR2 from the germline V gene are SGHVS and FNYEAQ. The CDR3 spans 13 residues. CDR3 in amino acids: CASSTGQNYEQYF. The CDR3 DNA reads TGTGCCAGCAGCACGGGACAGAACTACGAGCAGTACTTC.

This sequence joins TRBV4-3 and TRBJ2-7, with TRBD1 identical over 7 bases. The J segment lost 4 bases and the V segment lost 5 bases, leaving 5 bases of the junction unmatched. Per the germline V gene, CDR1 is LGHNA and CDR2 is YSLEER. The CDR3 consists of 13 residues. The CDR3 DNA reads TGCGCCAGCAGCGGGGAACAGGGGTACGAGCAGTACTTC. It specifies CASSGEQGYEQYF.

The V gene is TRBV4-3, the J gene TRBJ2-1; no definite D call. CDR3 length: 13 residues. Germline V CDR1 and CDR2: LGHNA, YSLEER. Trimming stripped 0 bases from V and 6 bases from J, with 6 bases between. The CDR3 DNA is TGCGCCAGCAGCCAAGAGTTGGGCAATGAGCAGTTCTTC. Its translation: CASSQELGNEQFF.

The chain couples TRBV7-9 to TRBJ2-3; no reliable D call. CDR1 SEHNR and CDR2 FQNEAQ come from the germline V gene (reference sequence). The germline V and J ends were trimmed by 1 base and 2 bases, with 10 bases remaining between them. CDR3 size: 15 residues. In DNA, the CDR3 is TGTGCCAGCAGCTTAGGAGTACTTAACACAGATACGCAGTATTTT. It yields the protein CASSLGVLNTDTQYF.

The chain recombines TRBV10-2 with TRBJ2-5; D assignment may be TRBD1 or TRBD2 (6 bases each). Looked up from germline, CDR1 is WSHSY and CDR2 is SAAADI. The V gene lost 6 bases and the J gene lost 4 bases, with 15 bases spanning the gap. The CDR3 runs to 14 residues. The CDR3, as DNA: TGCGCCAGCAGAGCCCTGGGGGGCCCAGAGACCCAGTACTTC. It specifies CASRALGGPETQYF.

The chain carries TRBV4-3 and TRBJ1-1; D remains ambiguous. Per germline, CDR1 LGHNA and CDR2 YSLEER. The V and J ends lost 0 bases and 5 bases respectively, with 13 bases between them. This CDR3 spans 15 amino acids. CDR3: CASSQEPGIWTEAFF. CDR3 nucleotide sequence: TGCGCCAGCAGCCAAGAGCCGGGGATTTGGACTGAAGCTTTCTTT.

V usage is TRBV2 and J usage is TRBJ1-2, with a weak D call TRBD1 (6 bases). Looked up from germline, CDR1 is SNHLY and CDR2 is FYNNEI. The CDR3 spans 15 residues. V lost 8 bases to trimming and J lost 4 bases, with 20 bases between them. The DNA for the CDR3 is TGTGCCAGCTCGGGAGAGGGGGGCGTAGGCTATGGCTACACCTTC. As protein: CASSGEGGVGYGYTF.

This CDR3 reads CASSFELNIQYF. The CDR3 nucleotides read TGTGCCAGCAGCTTTGAACTAAACATTCAGTACTTC. The chain has TRBV7-2 and TRBJ2-4; D is unclear. CDR3 length: 12 amino acids. Germline values: CDR1 SGHTA, CDR2 FQGNSA. The V and J ends lost 3 bases and 6 bases respectively, with 6 bases between them.

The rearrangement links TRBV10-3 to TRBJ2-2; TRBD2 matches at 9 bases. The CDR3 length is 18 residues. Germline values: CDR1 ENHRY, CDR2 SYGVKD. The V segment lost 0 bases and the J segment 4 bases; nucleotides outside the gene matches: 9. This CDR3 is CAISESWGTSSTTGELFF. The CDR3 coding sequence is TGTGCCATCAGTGAGTCGTGGGGGACTAGCTCTACCACCGGGGAGCTGTTTTTT.

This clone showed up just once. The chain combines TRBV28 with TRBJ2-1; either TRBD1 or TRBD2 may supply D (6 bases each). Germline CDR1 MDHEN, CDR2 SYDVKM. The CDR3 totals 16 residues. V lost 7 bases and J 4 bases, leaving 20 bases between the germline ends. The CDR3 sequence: CASNKEGGGAYNEQFF. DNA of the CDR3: TGTGCCAGCAATAAAGAAGGAGGGGGAGCTTACAATGAGCAGTTCTTC.

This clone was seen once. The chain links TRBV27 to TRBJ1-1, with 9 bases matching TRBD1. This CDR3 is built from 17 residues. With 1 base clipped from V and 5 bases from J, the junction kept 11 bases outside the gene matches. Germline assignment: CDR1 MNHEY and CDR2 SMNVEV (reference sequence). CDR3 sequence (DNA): TGTGCCAGCAGTTTATTAACCCCACAGGGGGCGGGTACTGAAGCTTTCTTT. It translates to CASSLLTPQGAGTEAFF.

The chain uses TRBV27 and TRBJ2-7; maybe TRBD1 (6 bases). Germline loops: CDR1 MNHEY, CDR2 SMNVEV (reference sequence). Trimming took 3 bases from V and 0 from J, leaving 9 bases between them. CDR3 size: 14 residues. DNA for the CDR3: TGTGCCAGCAGTTTCACAGGGCTCTCCTACGAGCAGTACTTC. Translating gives CASSFTGLSYEQYF.

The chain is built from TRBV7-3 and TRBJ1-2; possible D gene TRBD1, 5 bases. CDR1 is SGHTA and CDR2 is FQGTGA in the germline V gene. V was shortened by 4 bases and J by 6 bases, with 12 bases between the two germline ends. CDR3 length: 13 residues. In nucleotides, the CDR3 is TGTGCCAGCAGCTGGGGCAGGACCGATGGCTACACCTTC. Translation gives CASSWGRTDGYTF.

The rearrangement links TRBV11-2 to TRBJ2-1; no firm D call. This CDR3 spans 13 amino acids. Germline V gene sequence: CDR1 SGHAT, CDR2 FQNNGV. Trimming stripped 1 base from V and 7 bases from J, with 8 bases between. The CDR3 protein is CASSLAPGNEQFF. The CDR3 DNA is TGTGCCAGCAGCTTAGCCCCCGGGAATGAGCAGTTCTTC. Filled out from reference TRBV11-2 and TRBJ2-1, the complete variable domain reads EAGVAQSPRYKIIEKRQSVAFWCNPISGHATLYWYQQILGQGPKLLIQFQNNGVVDDSQLPKDRFSAERLKGVDSTLKIQPAKLEDSAVYLCASSLAPGNEQFFGPGTRLTVL.

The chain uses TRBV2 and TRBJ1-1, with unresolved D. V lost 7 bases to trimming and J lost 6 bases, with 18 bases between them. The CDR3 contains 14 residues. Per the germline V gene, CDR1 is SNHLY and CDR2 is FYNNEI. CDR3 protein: CASTPSRASPEAFF. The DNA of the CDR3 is TGTGCCAGCACCCCCTCAAGGGCTTCTCCTGAAGCTTTCTTT.

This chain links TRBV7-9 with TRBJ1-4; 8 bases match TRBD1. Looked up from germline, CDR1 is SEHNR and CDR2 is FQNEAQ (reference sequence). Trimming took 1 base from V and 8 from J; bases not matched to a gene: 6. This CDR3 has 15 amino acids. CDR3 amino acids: CASSLVAGGAEKLFF. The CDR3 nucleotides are TGTGCCAGCAGCTTAGTAGCAGGGGGCGCGGAAAAACTGTTTTTT.

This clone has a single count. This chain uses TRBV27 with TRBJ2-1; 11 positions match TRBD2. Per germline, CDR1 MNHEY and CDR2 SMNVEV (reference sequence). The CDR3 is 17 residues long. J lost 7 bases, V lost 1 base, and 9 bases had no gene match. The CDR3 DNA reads TGTGCCAGCAGTTTATGGTTAGCGGGGGGGCCGGATAATGAGCAGTTCTTC. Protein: CASSLWLAGGPDNEQFF.

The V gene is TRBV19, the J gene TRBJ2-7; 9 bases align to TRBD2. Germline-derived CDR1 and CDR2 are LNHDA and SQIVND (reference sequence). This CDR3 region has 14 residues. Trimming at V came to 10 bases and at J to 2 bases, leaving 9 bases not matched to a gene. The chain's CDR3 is CATSAGGPPYEQYF. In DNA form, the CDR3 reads TGTGCCACCTCGGCGGGGGGGCCCCCCTACGAGCAGTACTTC.

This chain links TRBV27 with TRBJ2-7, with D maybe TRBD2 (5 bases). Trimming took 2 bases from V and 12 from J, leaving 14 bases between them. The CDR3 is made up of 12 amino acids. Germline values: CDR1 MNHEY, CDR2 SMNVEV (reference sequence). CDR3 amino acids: CASSLGGSRPYF. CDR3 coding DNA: TGTGCCAGCAGTTTAGGAGGATCGCGTCCGTACTTC.

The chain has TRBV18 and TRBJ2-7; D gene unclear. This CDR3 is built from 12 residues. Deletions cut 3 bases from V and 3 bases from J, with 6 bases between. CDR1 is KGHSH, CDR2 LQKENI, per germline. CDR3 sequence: CASSPENYEQYF. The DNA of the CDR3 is TGTGCCAGCTCACCTGAAAACTACGAGCAGTACTTC.

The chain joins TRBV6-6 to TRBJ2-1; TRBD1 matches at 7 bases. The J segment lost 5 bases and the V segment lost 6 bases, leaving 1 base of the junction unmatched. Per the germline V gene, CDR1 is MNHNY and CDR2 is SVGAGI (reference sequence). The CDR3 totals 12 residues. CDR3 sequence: CASRTGNNEQFF. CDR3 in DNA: TGTGCCAGCAGGACAGGGAACAATGAGCAGTTCTTC.

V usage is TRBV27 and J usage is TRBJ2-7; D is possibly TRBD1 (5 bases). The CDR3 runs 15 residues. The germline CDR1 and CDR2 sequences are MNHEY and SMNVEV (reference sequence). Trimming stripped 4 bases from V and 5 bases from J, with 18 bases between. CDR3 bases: TGTGCCAGCAGTTCCCCGACAGACCTCCTAAACGAGCAGTACTTC. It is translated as CASSSPTDLLNEQYF.

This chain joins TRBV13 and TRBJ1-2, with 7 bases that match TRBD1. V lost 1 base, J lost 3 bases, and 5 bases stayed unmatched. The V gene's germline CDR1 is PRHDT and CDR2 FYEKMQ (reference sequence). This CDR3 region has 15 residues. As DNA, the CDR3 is TGTGCCAGCAGCTTAGCGTCAGGGGGTGACTATGGCTACACCTTC. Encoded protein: CASSLASGGDYGYTF.